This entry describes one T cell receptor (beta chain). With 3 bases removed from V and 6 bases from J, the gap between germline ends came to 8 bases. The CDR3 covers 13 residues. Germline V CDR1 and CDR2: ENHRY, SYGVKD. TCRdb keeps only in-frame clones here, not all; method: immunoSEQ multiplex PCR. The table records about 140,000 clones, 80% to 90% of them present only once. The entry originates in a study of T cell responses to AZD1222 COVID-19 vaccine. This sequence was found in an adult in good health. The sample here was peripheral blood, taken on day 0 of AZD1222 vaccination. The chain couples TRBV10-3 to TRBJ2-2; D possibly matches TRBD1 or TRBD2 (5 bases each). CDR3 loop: CAISDRDAGELFF. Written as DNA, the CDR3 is TGTGCCATCAGTGACAGGGACGCCGGGGAGCTGTTTTTT.